Sequencing of this TCR beta chain was carried out in a study of blood T cell repertoires in COVID-19 (dated by TCRdb to 2020 to 2021). Notes on the research overall: Collaborator samples came from the United States, Italy and Spain and covered acute and convalescent phases of COVID-19. Deeply sampled blood TCRbeta repertoires from subjects exposed to, actively infected with, or recovered from COVID-19 were included in the dataset. The prospective study material was composed of cDNA or gDNA derived from T cells, B-cell-depleted T cells, or PBMCs. Nearly every sample came with metadata listing a de-identified subject ID, COVID-19 status, age in years and sex. The samples were drawn from two sources: the first 160 participants of the ongoing ImmuneRACE study, and 1,200 or so subjects contributed by 6 global collaborators. Where available, HLA class I and class II types were obtained from metadata supplied by the sample provider rather than from assay-based typing. The repertoires were released in a freely available public database meant as a resource for research on the immune response to SARS-CoV-2.

Here is what the overall study found, with its caveats: The amount of clinical and demographic metadata varied by source and participant and was provided uncurated.

The CDR3 contains 15 residues, cysteine and phenylalanine counted. The entry retains the CDR3 DNA only, 45 bases that are in frame from base 1. The germline V gene yields KGHDR for CDR1 and SFDVKD for CDR2. V is pruned by 7 bases and J by 6 bases, leaving 6 bases of the junction without a gene match. Concerning this clone: There is no known antigen for this receptor. There are no base qualities to consult, and no much larger clone falls within one base.

In Seattle, one collaborating source enrolled patients while the infection was active and tracked those patients longitudinally over the course of disease. Whole blood was collected in K2EDTA tubes by collaborating institutions according to the institutions' own protocols. For TCRbeta analysis, collaborators shipped samples as frozen whole blood, isolated PBMCs, or DNA extracted from either of those sample types. TCRbeta CDR3 regions were amplified from genomic DNA by means of the immunoSEQ Assay, a bias-controlled multiplex PCR. For the original study's pipeline: The number of nucleated cells in each sample was estimated from the amplification of reference gene primers within the assay. To quantify the absolute abundance of each unique TCRbeta CDR3 rearrangement, sequence reads were collapsed and filtered. Productive Simpson clonality was computed per sample as the square root of Simpson's diversity index over productive rearrangements. Held by TCRdb, this immuneACCESS table contains in-frame sequences only and omits some clones. Under half of the omission traces to an unresolved V gene where checked; the cause of the rest is unknown. Clone size and the V and J calls come from that table; the DNA yielded D and trimming. In this sample the table shows approximately 250,000 clones, roughly 86% of which occur a single time. Over 5% of the sample is taken by the ten largest.

In this chain, TRBV24-1 is recombined with TRBJ2-2, and TRBD2 aligns with 11 junction nucleotides. The sample consisted of peripheral blood. The TCR originated in a woman aged 55 to 70 with COVID-19, enrolled during active disease. The CDR3 region has the sequence CATRGTSGRSGELFF. The DNA sequence follows: TGTGCCACCAGGGGAACTAGCGGGAGATCCGGGGAGCTGTTTTTT.